Each of the 31 T cell receptor beta chains below was sequenced from the same sample in a study of human T cells and chemical hapten exposure. The time point was: patch test 1, 2 weeks after DPC sensitization. Treatment reported: therapeutic diphenylcyclopropenone sensitization with weekly scalp DPC. In TCRdb, the RACE reads were re-called with MiXCR into one record per CDR3 protein. In the table there are about 120,000 distinct CDR3 sequences, roughly 13% of which are singletons. The sequencing here drew on whole blood, taken in connection with sensitization to the hapten diphenylcyclopropenone (DPC). Every receptor here comes from a man between 18 and 29 years old with alopecia areata. Some clones in this sample may be carry-over from other donors' samples.

Only a few counts were recorded for this clonotype. The CDR3 DNA follows: TGTGCCAGCAGTACTCCGGGACAGGGGGAAACCGGGGAGCTGTTTTTT. It specifies CASSTPGQGETGELFF. The chain uses TRBV12-3 or TRBV12-4 and TRBJ2-2, with 11 positions matching TRBD1. The V segment lost 5 bases and the J segment 5 bases; nucleotides outside the gene matches: 7. The CDR3 runs to 16 residues.

The gene calls are TRBV24-1 and TRBJ2-5; D not certain. The CDR3 has 14 residues. Deletions cut 4 bases from V and 2 bases from J, with 10 bases between. Germline CDR1 reads KGHDR; CDR2 reads SFDVKD. The CDR3 protein is CATSDRGAQETQYF. The CDR3 region has the DNA TGTGCCACCAGTGACAGAGGAGCTCAAGAGACCCAGTACTTC.

The chain links TRBV24-1 to TRBJ2-7; possibly TRBD2 for D (5 bases). The CDR3 length is 14 residues. Trimming shortened V by 4 bases and J by 1 base, and 10 bases separated the two germline ends. Looked up from germline, CDR1 is KGHDR and CDR2 is SFDVKD. CDR3 loop: CATSEASRSYEQYF. The CDR3 nucleotides are TGTGCCACCAGTGAGGCTAGCAGGTCCTACGAGCAGTACTTC.

The chain links TRBV6-5 to TRBJ2-3; 9 nucleotides agree with TRBD2. The V gene's germline CDR1 is MNHEY and CDR2 SVGAGI. The CDR3 sequence is 15 residues long. V lost 6 bases to trimming and J lost 0 bases; unmatched junction nucleotides: 4. The CDR3 nucleotides are TGTGCCAGCAGACGACTAGCGGCTAGCACAGATACGCAGTATTTT. Translating it yields CASRRLAASTDTQYF.

The CDR3 DNA reads as TGTGCCAGCAGTTATCCGGGCGCGAACACCGGGGAGCTGTTTTTT. Protein product: CASSYPGANTGELFF. The J gene is TRBJ2-2, the V gene TRBV6-2 or TRBV6-3, with D uncertain. Trimming removed 3 bases at V and 0 bases at J, with 8 bases between. The CDR3 loop spans 15 amino acids. Germline V gene lookup returns CDR1 MNHEY and CDR2 SVGEGT.

This clonotype has at least ten counts. This chain uses TRBV6-1 with TRBJ2-6; unclear D gene. This CDR3 has 12 residues. The ends were cut back, 6 bases at V and 3 bases at J, with 3 bases in the middle. CDR1 is MNHNS and CDR2 is SASEGT in the germline V gene. CDR3 sequence reads: CASRVGANVLTF. CDR3 in DNA: TGTGCCAGCAGGGTTGGGGCCAACGTCCTGACTTTC.

The CDR3 sequence: CAIQQGTEQFF. The DNA for the CDR3 is TGTGCCATACAACAGGGGACTGAGCAGTTCTTC. This rearrangement joins TRBV10-3 to TRBJ2-1; 7 bases fit TRBD1. Per germline, CDR1 ENHRY and CDR2 SYGVKD. The CDR3 runs to 11 residues. J gave up 9 bases and V 9 bases, and 5 bases lay outside the gene matches.

The table lists this clonotype with many counts. This chain links TRBV12-3 or TRBV12-4 with TRBJ2-5, with 7 bases identical to TRBD2. The junction had 10 bases not matched to a gene; V was cut back by 5 bases and J by 7 bases. There are 14 residues in the CDR3. CDR3 DNA: TGTGCCAGCAGTCCCCCTTCTAGCGGCATGACCCAGTACTTC. It codes for CASSPPSSGMTQYF.

This clonotype was seen more than once but under ten times. The rearrangement links TRBV9 to TRBJ2-1; D not certain. Germline values: CDR1 SGDLS, CDR2 YYNGEE. Trimming cost V 0 bases and J 1 base, with 11 bases left between them. CDR3 length: 16 amino acids. The CDR3 DNA reads as TGTGCCAGCAGCGTAGCCGGGCGGATATCCTACAATGAGCAGTTCTTC. Encoded protein: CASSVAGRISYNEQFF.

This clonotype was seen ten or more times. The V call is TRBV4-1, the J call TRBJ2-7; no definite D call. Trimming took 1 base from V and 10 from J, leaving 11 bases between them. Looked up from germline, CDR1 is MGHRA and CDR2 is YSYEKL. The CDR3 extends over 12 amino acids. The CDR3 spells CASSQVGSHQYF. CDR3 nucleotide sequence: TGCGCCAGCAGCCAAGTGGGCTCCCATCAGTACTTC.

This sequence joins TRBV29-1 and TRBJ2-7, with D maybe TRBD2 (6 bases). The CDR3 length is 12 residues. Germline lookup yields CDR1 SQVTM and CDR2 ANQGSEA. Trimming stripped 5 bases from V and 2 bases from J, with 10 bases between. The CDR3 reads CSVRGEAYEQYF. In DNA, the CDR3 is TGCAGCGTTCGCGGGGAGGCCTACGAGCAGTACTTC.

The chain uses TRBV18 and TRBJ2-7; D gene unclear. Trimming removed 4 bases from V and 2 bases from J, with 9 bases in between. This CDR3 has 13 residues. CDR1 and CDR2 from the germline V gene are KGHSH and LQKENI. The CDR3 bases are TGTGCCAGCTCACTCTCGGGCGCCTACGAGCAGTACGTC. Translated, it gives CASSLSGAYEQYV.

Only a few counts were recorded for this clonotype. The chain is built from TRBV7-8 and TRBJ1-1, with D maybe TRBD1 (5 bases). The CDR3 extends over 15 amino acids. Germline V CDR1 and CDR2: SGHVS, FQNEAQ. V was shortened by 0 bases and J by 1 base, with 9 bases between the two germline ends. The CDR3 sequence is CASSLARGSNTEAFF. In DNA, the CDR3 is TGTGCCAGCAGCTTAGCGAGGGGATCGAACACTGAAGCTTTCTTT.

There are a few counts of this clonotype. V is TRBV28 and J is TRBJ2-2, with D possibly being TRBD1 or TRBD2 (5 bases each). CDR3 length: 17 amino acids. Looked up from germline, CDR1 is MDHEN and CDR2 is SYDVKM. The ends were cut back, 3 bases at V and 0 bases at J, with 14 bases in the middle. CDR3 nucleotide sequence: TGTGCCAGCAGTTTCCCCCCAGGGACGTCGAACACCGGGGAGCTGTTTTTT. Protein: CASSFPPGTSNTGELFF.

The chain couples TRBV6-1 to TRBJ2-1; D is undetermined. CDR1 is MNHNS and CDR2 is SASEGT in the germline V gene. Trimming shortened V by 8 bases and J by 0 bases, and 17 bases separated the two germline ends. The CDR3 consists of 16 residues. CDR3 sequence reads: CASFILPTSSYNEQFF. Here the CDR3 DNA reads TGTGCCAGCTTCATTCTACCTACCAGCTCCTACAATGAGCAGTTCTTC.

This clonotype has more than one count but fewer than ten. The J gene is TRBJ1-1, the V gene TRBV28; 8 nucleotides align to TRBD1. Germline lookup yields CDR1 MDHEN and CDR2 SYDVKM. CDR3 length: 13 residues. After removal of 6 bases from V and 2 bases from J, the junction contained 2 bases not matched to a gene. CDR3 protein: CASRGQVNTEAFF. The DNA of the CDR3 is TGTGCCAGCAGGGGACAGGTTAACACTGAAGCTTTCTTT.

This clonotype was seen ten or more times. The genes are TRBV18 and TRBJ2-7, with 8 bases that match TRBD2. The germline V gene encodes CDR1 KGHSH and CDR2 LQKENI. The CDR3 loop spans 14 amino acids. The V segment lost 2 bases and the J segment 6 bases; nucleotides outside the gene matches: 6. The CDR3 DNA reads as TGTGCCAGCTCACCAACCGGACTAGCCTCCGAGCAGTACGTC. Translating it yields CASSPTGLASEQYV.

The gene calls are TRBV6-1 and TRBJ2-1; 9 nucleotides agree with TRBD1. Germline V gene data show CDR1 as MNHNS and CDR2 as SASEGT. The CDR3 has 16 amino acids. The V and J ends lost 4 bases and 8 bases, in that order; junction bases with no gene match: 12. CDR3 bases: TGTGCCAGCAGTGCCGCACCCGGGACAGGGTTCCATGAGCAGTTCTTC. Translation: CASSAAPGTGFHEQFF.

This clonotype was found many times. The CDR3 loop reads CASGRLTDTQYF. CDR3 nucleotide sequence: TGTGCCAGCGGCCGCCTCACAGATACGCAGTATTTT. The chain carries TRBV6-2 or TRBV6-3 and TRBJ2-3; no definite D call. Trimming took off 8 bases at V and 2 bases at J, with 8 bases between the two ends. Per the germline V gene, CDR1 is MNHEY and CDR2 is SVGEGT. The CDR3 covers 12 residues.

This clonotype came up many times. The V call is TRBV25-1, the J call TRBJ1-2, with D possibly matching TRBD1 (5 bases). Per germline, CDR1 MGHDK and CDR2 SYGVNS. The CDR3 consists of 14 residues. The V and J ends lost 4 bases and 3 bases respectively, with 12 bases between them. This CDR3 reads CASSAKRGDYGYTF. The CDR3 region has the DNA TGTGCCAGCAGTGCCAAAAGGGGAGACTATGGCTACACCTTC.

The rearrangement uses TRBV7-7 and TRBJ2-5, with TRBD2 matching 7 bases. There are 15 residues in the CDR3. Losses at the gene ends were 3 bases for V and 1 base for J; bases not matched to a gene: 5. The V gene's germline CDR1 is SSHAT and CDR2 FNYEAQ (reference sequence). The CDR3 is CASSFRPSGQETQYF. The CDR3 coding sequence is TGTGCCAGCAGCTTCAGACCTAGCGGCCAAGAGACCCAGTACTTC.

V gene TRBV12-3 or TRBV12-4 combines with J gene TRBJ2-3; 7 bases match TRBD1. The ends lost 7 bases at V and 4 bases at J; junction bases unmatched: 5. The CDR3 is 13 amino acids. CDR3 residues: CASTPRGPDTQYF. CDR3 DNA: TGTGCCAGCACTCCAAGGGGGCCAGATACGCAGTATTTT.

This clonotype turned up a few times. The chain recombines TRBV20-1 with TRBJ2-3; 8 bases match TRBD1. There are 15 residues in the CDR3. Losses at the gene ends were 5 bases for V and 5 bases for J; bases not matched to a gene: 12. Germline V gene sequence: CDR1 DFQATT, CDR2 SNEGSKA (reference sequence). The CDR3 reads CSAVHRDRHLDTQYF. CDR3 DNA sequence: TGCAGTGCTGTTCACCGGGACAGGCATTTAGATACGCAGTATTTT.

On this clonotype itself: At one end, the junction sequence differs from germline, possibly due to a read error. V and J are TRBV6-9 and TRBJ1-5; no clear D. Germline CDR1 is MNHGY and CDR2 is SVAAGI. The CDR3 loop spans 11 amino acids. In nucleotides, the CDR3 is TGCCTCCGGGCCCAAAATCAGCCCCAGCATTTT. It is translated as CLRAQNQPQHF.

The sample holds a few counts of this clonotype. V and J are TRBV7-6 and TRBJ2-2; D not resolved. The CDR3 is 14 residues long. V lost 4 bases, J lost 5 bases, and 11 bases lay in between. Per the germline V gene, CDR1 is SGHVS and CDR2 is FNYEAQ. CDR3 bases: TGTGCCAGCAGCTCTGGGTGGCAGACCGGGGAGCTGTTTTTT. Translating gives CASSSGWQTGELFF.

The chain employs TRBV5-5 and TRBJ2-7; 7 bases map to TRBD1. CDR1 SGHKS and CDR2 YYEKEE come from the germline V gene (reference sequence). The CDR3 has 12 residues. V trimming: 4 bases; J trimming: 5 bases; junction bases outside the gene matches: 3. In nucleotides, the CDR3 is TGTGCCAGCAGCCCGGACAGGAACGAGCAGTACTTC. Residues: CASSPDRNEQYF.

J is TRBJ1-4 and V is TRBV3-1; D unclear. The germline CDR1 and CDR2 sequences are LGHDT and YNNKEL (reference sequence). The germline V and J ends were trimmed by 0 bases and 0 bases, with 8 bases remaining between them. The length of the CDR3 is 16 residues. The CDR3 DNA sequence: TGTGCCAGCAGCCAAGATCAGGCGGCAACTAATGAAAAACTGTTTTTT. Translating gives CASSQDQAATNEKLFF. Complete variable domain (other parts from reference TRBV3-1 and TRBJ1-4): DTAVSQTPKYLVTQMGNDKSIKCEQNLGHDTMYWYKQDSKKFLKIMFSYNNKELIINETVPNRFSPKSPDKAHLNLHINSLELGDSAVYFCASSQDQAATNEKLFFGSGTQLSVL.

The rearrangement uses TRBV23-1 and TRBJ2-3; a weak D match, TRBD1 (6 bases). TRBV23-1 is reported as an ORF; its role is uncertain. The V end was cut by 6 bases, the J end by 2 bases, with 12 bases between. This CDR3 has 14 residues. The CDR3 nucleotides read TGCGCCAGCAGCGGACAGAGCCCCACAGATACGCAGTATTTT. This gives the protein CASSGQSPTDTQYF.

V usage is TRBV3-1 and J usage is TRBJ1-1; D is possibly TRBD1 (6 bases). From germline, CDR1 is LGHDT and CDR2 YNNKEL (reference sequence). There are 14 residues in the CDR3. Trimming stripped 4 bases from V and 7 bases from J, with 16 bases between. CDR3 sequence (DNA): TGTGCCAGCAGCCCGCCCAGGGGCGGGGGTGAAGCTTTCTTT. Translation: CASSPPRGGGEAFF.

CDR3 sequence reads: CASSYSARTGAYEQYF. The CDR3 region has the DNA TGTGCCAGCAGTTACTCTGCTCGGACAGGAGCCTACGAGCAGTACTTC. The chain is built from TRBV6-2 or TRBV6-3 and TRBJ2-7, with 7 positions matching TRBD1. Trimming cost V 0 bases and J 2 bases; bases outside gene matches: 7. Germline CDR1 reads MNHEY; CDR2 reads SVGEGT. The CDR3 sequence is 16 residues long.

This clonotype was detected ten times or more. V gene TRBV6-1 combines with J gene TRBJ2-3, with D possibly being TRBD1 (5 bases). Germline CDR1 reads MNHNS; CDR2 reads SASEGT. The ends were cut back, 8 bases at V and 0 bases at J, with 15 bases in the middle. The CDR3 is 15 residues long. In DNA form, the CDR3 reads TGTGCCAGCGGGGTTGCAGGGTCTAGCACAGATACGCAGTATTTT. Its translation: CASGVAGSSTDTQYF.